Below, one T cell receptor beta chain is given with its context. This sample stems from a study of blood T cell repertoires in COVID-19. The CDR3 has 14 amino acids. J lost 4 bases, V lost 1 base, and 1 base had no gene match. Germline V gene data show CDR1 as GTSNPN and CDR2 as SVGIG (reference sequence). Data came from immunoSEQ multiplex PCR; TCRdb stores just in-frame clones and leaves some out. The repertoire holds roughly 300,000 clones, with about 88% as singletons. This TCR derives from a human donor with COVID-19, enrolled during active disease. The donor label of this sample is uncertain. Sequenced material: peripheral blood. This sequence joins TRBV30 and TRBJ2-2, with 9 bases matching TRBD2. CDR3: CAWSGTSVTGELFF. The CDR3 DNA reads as TGTGCCTGGAGTGGGACTAGCGTCACCGGGGAGCTGTTTTTT.